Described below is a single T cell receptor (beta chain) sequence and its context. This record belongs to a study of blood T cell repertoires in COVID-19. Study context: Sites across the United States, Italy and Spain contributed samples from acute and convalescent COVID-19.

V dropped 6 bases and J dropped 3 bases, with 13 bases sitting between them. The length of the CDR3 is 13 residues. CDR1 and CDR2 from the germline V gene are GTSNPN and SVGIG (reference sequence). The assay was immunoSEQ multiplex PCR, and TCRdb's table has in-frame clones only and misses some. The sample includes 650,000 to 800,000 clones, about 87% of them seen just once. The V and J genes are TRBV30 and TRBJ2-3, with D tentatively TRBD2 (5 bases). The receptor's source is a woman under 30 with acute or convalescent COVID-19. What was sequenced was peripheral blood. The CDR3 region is CACTRALTDTQYF. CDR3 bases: TGTGCCTGCACTAGGGCACTGACAGATACGCAGTATTTT.